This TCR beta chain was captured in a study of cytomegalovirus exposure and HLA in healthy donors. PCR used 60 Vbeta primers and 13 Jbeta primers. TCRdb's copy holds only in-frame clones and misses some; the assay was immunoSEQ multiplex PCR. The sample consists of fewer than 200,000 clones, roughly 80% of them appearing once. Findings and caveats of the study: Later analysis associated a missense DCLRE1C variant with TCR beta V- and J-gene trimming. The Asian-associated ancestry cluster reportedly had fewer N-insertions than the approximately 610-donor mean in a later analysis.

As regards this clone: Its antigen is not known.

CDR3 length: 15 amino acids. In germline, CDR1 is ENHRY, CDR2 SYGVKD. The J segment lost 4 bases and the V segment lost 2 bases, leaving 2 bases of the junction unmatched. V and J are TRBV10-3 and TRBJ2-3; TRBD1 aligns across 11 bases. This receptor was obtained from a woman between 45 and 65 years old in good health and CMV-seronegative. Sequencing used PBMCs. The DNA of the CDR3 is TGTGCCATCAGTGAGCCGGGACAGGGGGCAGATACGCAGTATTTT. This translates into CAISEPGQGADTQYF.